This is a list of T cell receptor beta chains from one sample in a study of T cells in localized non-small cell lung cancer. The repertoire was sequenced with immunoSEQ multiplex PCR; TCRdb's copy has only in-frame clones and lacks some. The sample contains around 8,000 clones, approximately 93% of which appear only once. The sequencing used peripheral blood, collected before any cancer treatment. The receptors derive from a woman between 35 and 70 years old with stage I lung adenocarcinoma. The conserved cysteine and the conserved F or W are not part of the CDR3 here. D genes are given only for firm matches.

j_call: TRBJ2-3
v_call: TRBV7-9
cdr3_length: 13
d_call: .
cdr3_aa: ASSLAYPSTDTQY

j_call: TRBJ2-3
v_call: TRBV11-3
cdr3_length: 16
d_call: TRBD2
cdr3_aa: ASSLGVAVAGRTDTQY

j_call: TRBJ2-2
v_call: TRBV4-2
cdr3_length: 16
d_call: TRBD2
cdr3_aa: ASSQVSGGGANTGELF

j_call: TRBJ1-5
v_call: TRBV19
cdr3_length: 18
d_call: .
cdr3_aa: ASSIDSGNPGADSNQPQH

j_call: TRBJ2-7
v_call: TRBV5-6
cdr3_length: 12
d_call: .
cdr3_aa: ASSLLRSSYEQY

j_call: TRBJ2-4
v_call: TRBV19
cdr3_length: 15
d_call: TRBD1
cdr3_aa: ASSIATGGLAKNIQY

j_call: TRBJ1-2
v_call: TRBV5-6
cdr3_length: 11
d_call: .
cdr3_aa: ASSGMNFYGYT

j_call: TRBJ1-5
v_call: TRBV27
cdr3_length: 13
d_call: .
cdr3_aa: ASSFRGRSNQPQH

j_call: TRBJ1-3
v_call: TRBV6-5
cdr3_length: 12
d_call: .
cdr3_aa: ASSSPWQGNTIY

j_call: TRBJ1-1
v_call: TRBV18
cdr3_length: 11
d_call: .
cdr3_aa: ASSPGVDREAF

j_call: TRBJ1-5
v_call: TRBV30
cdr3_length: 11
d_call: .
cdr3_aa: AWSGRGAQPQH

j_call: TRBJ2-1
v_call: TRBV6-6
cdr3_length: 14
d_call: TRBD2
cdr3_aa: ASSPGTSGSSNEQF

j_call: TRBJ1-3
v_call: TRBV9
cdr3_length: 14
d_call: .
cdr3_aa: ASSADRGASGNTIY

j_call: TRBJ2-5
v_call: TRBV30
cdr3_length: 11
d_call: .
cdr3_aa: AWSRGNQETQY

j_call: TRBJ1-5
v_call: TRBV5-4
cdr3_length: 11
d_call: .
cdr3_aa: ASSLGSNQPQH

j_call: TRBJ1-1
v_call: TRBV18
cdr3_length: 12
d_call: .
cdr3_aa: ASSPQDGWTEAF

j_call: TRBJ1-5
v_call: TRBV30
cdr3_length: 11
d_call: .
cdr3_aa: AWSAGGDQPQH

j_call: TRBJ2-5
v_call: TRBV11-1
cdr3_length: 13
d_call: .
cdr3_aa: ASSPGLTYQETQY

j_call: TRBJ1-1
v_call: TRBV7-2
cdr3_length: 12
d_call: .
cdr3_aa: ASSLALRGTEAF

j_call: TRBJ2-7
v_call: TRBV7-2
cdr3_length: 11
d_call: .
cdr3_aa: ASSFGFSYEQY

j_call: TRBJ2-5
v_call: TRBV7-7
cdr3_length: 11
d_call: TRBD1
cdr3_aa: ASSRTGWETQY

j_call: TRBJ2-1
v_call: TRBV30
cdr3_length: 13
d_call: TRBD2
cdr3_aa: AWRPTGLVRGEQF

j_call: TRBJ2-5
v_call: TRBV5-1
cdr3_length: 13
d_call: .
cdr3_aa: ASSLDGVVQETQY

j_call: TRBJ1-1
v_call: TRBV7-9
cdr3_length: 15
d_call: .
cdr3_aa: ASSLGSQGIRNNEAF

j_call: TRBJ1-2
v_call: TRBV6-1
cdr3_length: 9
d_call: .
cdr3_aa: ASSDSYGYT

j_call: TRBJ2-1
v_call: TRBV7-8
cdr3_length: 15
d_call: .
cdr3_aa: ASSGLRRTGFSNEQF

j_call: TRBJ1-2
v_call: TRBV5-5
cdr3_length: 12
d_call: .
cdr3_aa: ASSFSGPFSGYT

j_call: TRBJ2-5
v_call: TRBV7-9
cdr3_length: 12
d_call: TRBD2
cdr3_aa: ASSPPWEGETQY

j_call: TRBJ2-1
v_call: TRBV10-3
cdr3_length: 12
d_call: .
cdr3_aa: AISGEGFKNEQF

j_call: TRBJ2-3
v_call: TRBV5-6
cdr3_length: 14
d_call: TRBD2
cdr3_aa: ASSLRLAGVGDTQY